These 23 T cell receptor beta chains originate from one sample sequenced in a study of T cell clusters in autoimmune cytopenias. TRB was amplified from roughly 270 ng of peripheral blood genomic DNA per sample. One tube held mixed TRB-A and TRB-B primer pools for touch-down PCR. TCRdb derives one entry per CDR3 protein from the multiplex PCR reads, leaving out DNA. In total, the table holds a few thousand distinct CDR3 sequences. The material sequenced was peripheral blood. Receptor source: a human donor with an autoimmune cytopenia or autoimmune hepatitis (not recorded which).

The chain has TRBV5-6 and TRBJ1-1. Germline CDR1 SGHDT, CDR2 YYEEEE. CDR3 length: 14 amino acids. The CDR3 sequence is CASSLDFQNTEAFF.

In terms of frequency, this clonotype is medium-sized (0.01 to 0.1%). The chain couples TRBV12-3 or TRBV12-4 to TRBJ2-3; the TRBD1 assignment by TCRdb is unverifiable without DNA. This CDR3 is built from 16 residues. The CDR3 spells CASSTAETGPTDTQYF.

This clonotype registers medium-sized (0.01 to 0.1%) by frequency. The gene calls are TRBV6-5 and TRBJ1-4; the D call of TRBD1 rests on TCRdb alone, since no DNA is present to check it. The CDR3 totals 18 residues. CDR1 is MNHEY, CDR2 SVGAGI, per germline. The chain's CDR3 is CASSYYGTGGWEMGKLFF.

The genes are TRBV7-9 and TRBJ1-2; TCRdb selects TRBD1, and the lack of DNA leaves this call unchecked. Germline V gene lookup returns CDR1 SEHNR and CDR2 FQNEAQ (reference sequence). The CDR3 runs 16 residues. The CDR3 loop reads CASSTLLSGAYYGYTF.

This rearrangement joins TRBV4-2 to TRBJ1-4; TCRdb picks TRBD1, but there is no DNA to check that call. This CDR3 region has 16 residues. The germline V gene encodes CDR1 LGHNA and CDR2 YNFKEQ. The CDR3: CASSQEEGQGNEKLFF.

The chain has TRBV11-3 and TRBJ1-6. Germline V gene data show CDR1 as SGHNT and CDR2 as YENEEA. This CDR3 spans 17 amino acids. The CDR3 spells CASRSLAQRSYNSPLHF.

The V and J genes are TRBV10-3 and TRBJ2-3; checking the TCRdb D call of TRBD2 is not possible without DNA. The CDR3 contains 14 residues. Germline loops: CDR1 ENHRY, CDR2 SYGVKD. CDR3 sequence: CAIKAPLGSDTQYF.

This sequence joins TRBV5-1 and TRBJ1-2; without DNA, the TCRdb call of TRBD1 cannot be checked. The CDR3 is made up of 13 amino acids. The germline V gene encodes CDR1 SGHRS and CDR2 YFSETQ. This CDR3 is CASSPGTGYGYTF. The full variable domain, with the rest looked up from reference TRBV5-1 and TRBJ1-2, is KAGVTQTPRYLIKTRGQQVTLSCSPISGHRSVSWYQQTPGQGLQFLFEYFSETQRNKGNFPGRFSGRQFSNSRSEMNVSTLELGDSALYLCASSPGTGYGYTFGSGTRLTVV.

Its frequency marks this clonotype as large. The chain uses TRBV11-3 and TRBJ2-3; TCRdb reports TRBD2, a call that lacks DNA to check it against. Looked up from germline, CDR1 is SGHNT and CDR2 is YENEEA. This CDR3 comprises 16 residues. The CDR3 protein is CASSRRAGGNTDTQYF.

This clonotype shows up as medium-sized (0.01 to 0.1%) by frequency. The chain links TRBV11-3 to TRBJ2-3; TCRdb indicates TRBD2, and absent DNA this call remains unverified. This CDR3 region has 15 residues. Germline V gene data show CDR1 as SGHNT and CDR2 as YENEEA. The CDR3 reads CASSLAGGREDTQYF. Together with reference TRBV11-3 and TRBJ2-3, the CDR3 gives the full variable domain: EAGVVQSPRYKIIEKKQPVAFWCNPISGHNTLYWYLQNLGQGPELLIRYENEEAVDDSQLPKDRFSAERLKGVDSTLKIQPAELGDSAVYLCASSLAGGREDTQYFGPGTRLTVL.

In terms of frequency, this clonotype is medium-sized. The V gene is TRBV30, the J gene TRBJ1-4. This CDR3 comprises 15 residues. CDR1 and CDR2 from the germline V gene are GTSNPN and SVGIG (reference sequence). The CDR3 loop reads CAWSVPGPPNEKLFF.

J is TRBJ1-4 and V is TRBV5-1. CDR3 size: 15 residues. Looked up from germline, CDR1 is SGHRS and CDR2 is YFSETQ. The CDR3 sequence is CASSGQGLRHEKLFF. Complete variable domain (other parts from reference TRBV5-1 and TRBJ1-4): KAGVTQTPRYLIKTRGQQVTLSCSPISGHRSVSWYQQTPGQGLQFLFEYFSETQRNKGNFPGRFSGRQFSNSRSEMNVSTLELGDSALYLCASSGQGLRHEKLFFGSGTQLSVL.

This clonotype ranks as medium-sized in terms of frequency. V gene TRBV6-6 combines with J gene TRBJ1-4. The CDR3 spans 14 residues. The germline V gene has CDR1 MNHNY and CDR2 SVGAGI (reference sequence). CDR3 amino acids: CASSYRPYNEKLFF.

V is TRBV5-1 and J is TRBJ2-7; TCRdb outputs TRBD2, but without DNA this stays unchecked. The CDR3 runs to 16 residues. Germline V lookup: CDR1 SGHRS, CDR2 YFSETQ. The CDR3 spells CASSSARLLGSYEQYF.

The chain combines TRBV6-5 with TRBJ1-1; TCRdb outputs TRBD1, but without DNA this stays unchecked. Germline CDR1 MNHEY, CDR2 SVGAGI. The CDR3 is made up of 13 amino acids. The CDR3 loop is CASSSVQGLEAFF.

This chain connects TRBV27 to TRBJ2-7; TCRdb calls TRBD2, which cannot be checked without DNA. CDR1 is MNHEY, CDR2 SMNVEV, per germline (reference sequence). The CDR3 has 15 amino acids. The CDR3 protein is CASSPLAGLGNEQYF.

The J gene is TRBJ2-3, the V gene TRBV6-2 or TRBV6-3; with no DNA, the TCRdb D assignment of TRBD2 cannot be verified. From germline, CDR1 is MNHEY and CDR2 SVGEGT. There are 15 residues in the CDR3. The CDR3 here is CASAGLASWGDTQYF.

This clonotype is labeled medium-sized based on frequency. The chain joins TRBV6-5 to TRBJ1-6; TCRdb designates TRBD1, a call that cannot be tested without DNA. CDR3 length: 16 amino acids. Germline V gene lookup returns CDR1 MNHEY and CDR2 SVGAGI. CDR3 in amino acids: CASSYWTGVSDSPLHF.

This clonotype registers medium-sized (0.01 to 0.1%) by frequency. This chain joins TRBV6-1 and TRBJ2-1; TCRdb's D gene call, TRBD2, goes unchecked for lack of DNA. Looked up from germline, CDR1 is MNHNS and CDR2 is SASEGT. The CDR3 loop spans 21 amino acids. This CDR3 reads CASSEVGGATSGVSSYNEQFF.

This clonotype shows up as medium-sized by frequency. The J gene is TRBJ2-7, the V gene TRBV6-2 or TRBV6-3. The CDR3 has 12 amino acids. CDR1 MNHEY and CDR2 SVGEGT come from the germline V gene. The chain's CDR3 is CASSYAAYEQYF.

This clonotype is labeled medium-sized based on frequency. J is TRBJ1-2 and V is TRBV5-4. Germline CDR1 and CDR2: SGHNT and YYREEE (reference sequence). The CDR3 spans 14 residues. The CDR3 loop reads CASSFGWFNYGYTF. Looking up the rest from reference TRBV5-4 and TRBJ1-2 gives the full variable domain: ETGVTQSPTHLIKTRGQQVTLRCSSQSGHNTVSWYQQALGQGPQFIFQYYREEENGRGNFPPRFSGLQFPNYSSELNVNALELDDSALYLCASSFGWFNYGYTFGSGTRLTVV.

CDR3 protein: CASSLAQGENGYTF. The genes are TRBV11-3 and TRBJ1-2; TCRdb proposes TRBD1, but this gene call is untestable without DNA. Germline CDR1 is SGHNT and CDR2 is YENEEA. This CDR3 has 14 amino acids.

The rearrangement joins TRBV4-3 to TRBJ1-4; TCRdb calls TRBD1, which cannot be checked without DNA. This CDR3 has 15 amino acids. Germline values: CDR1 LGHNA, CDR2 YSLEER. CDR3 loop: CASSQEPQGPGKLFF.